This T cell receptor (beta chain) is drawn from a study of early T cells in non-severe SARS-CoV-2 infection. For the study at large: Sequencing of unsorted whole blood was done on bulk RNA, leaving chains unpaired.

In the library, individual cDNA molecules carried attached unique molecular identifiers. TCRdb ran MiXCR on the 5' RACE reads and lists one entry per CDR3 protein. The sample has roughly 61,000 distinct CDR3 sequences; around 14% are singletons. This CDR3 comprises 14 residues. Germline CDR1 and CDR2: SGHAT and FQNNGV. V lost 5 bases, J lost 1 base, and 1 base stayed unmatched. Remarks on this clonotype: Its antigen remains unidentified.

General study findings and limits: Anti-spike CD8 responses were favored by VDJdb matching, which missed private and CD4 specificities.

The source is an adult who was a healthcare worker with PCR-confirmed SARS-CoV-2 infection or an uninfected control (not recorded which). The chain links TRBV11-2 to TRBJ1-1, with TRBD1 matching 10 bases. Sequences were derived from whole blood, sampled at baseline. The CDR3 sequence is CASSGDRGNTEAFF. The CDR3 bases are TGTGCCAGCAGCGGGGACAGGGGGAACACTGAAGCTTTCTTT.